Presented here are 3 T cell receptor beta chains from one specimen sequenced in a study of identical twins. Using its own MiXCR run on the 5' RACE reads, TCRdb lists one record per CDR3 protein. The sample carries 350,000 to 500,000 distinct CDR3 sequences, approximately 17% recorded once. The sample comprised naive T cells sorted from blood. The source of these receptors is a man aged 50 to 60 in good health.

Ten or more counts support this clonotype. This sequence joins TRBV18 and TRBJ2-2; TRBD2 matches 10 bases. J was trimmed by 1 base and V by 3 bases; bases with no gene match: 2. CDR1 and CDR2 (germline): KGHSH, LQKENI. The CDR3 spans 16 residues. CDR3 residues: CASSPWTSGNTGELFF. In DNA form, the CDR3 reads TGTGCCAGCTCACCTTGGACTAGCGGGAACACCGGGGAGCTGTTTTTT. The full variable domain, its missing parts supplied by reference TRBV18 and TRBJ2-2, is NAGVMQNPRHLVRRRGQEARLRCSPMKGHSHVYWYRQLPEEGLKFMVYLQKENIIDESGMPKERFSAEFPKEGPSILRIQQVVRGDSAAYFCASSPWTSGNTGELFFGEGSRLTVL.

This clonotype was seen repeatedly, ten times or more. The chain has TRBV4-3 and TRBJ2-3; possible D gene TRBD1, 5 bases. V lost 4 bases, J lost 2 bases, and 22 bases lay in between. CDR1 LGHNA and CDR2 YSLEER come from the germline V gene. The CDR3 is 18 residues long. The CDR3 DNA follows: TGCGCCAGCAGCCTGAGTGCCGATGCCAGGGTGGACACAGATACGCAGTATTTT. This encodes CASSLSADARVDTDTQYF.

In this sample, this clonotype turned up a few times. The rearrangement joins TRBV4-3 to TRBJ2-4, with D perhaps TRBD2 (7 bases). CDR3 length: 17 amino acids. Trimming shortened V by 0 bases and J by 2 bases, and 14 bases separated the two germline ends. Germline-derived CDR1 and CDR2 are LGHNA and YSLEER. The CDR3 loop reads CASSQDVGGRSKNIQYF. The DNA of the CDR3 is TGCGCCAGCAGCCAAGATGTGGGGGGGCGGTCCAAAAACATTCAGTACTTC.